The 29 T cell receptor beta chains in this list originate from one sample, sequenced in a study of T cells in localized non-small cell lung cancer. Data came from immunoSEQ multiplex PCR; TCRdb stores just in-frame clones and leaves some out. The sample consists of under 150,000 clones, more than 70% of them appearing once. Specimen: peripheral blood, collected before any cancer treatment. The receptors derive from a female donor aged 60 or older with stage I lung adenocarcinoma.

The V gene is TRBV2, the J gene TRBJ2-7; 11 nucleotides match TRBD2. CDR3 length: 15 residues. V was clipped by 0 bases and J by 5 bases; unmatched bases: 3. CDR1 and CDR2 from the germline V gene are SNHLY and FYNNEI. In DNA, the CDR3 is TGTGCCAGCAGTGAAGCAACTAGCGGGAGCGACGAGCAGTACTTC. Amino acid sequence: CASSEATSGSDEQYF.

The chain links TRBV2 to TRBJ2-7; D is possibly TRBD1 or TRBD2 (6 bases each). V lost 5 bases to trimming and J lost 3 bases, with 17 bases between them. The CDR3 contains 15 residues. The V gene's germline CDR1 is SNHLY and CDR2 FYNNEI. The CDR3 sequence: CASSYGRRGDYEQYF. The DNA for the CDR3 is TGTGCCAGCAGTTACGGCCGAAGGGGGGACTACGAGCAGTACTTC.

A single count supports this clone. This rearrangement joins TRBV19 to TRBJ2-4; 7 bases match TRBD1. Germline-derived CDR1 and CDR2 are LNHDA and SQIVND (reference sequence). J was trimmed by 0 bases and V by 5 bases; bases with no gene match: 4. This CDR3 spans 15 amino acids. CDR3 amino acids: CASSLGQVAKNIQYF. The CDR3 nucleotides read TGTGCCAGTAGTTTAGGACAGGTAGCCAAAAACATTCAGTACTTC.

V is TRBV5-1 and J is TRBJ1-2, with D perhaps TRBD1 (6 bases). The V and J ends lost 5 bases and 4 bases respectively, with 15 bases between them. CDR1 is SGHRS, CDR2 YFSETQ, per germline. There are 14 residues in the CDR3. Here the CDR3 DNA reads TGCGCCAGCAGTTCGGGGGCAGGGAGCTATGGCTACACCTTC. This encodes CASSSGAGSYGYTF.

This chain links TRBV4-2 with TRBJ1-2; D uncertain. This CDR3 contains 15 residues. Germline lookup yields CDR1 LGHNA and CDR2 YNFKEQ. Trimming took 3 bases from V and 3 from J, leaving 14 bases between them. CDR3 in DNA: TGTGCCAGCAGCCACTGGGAAGGGTATGACTATGGCTACACCTTC. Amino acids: CASSHWEGYDYGYTF.

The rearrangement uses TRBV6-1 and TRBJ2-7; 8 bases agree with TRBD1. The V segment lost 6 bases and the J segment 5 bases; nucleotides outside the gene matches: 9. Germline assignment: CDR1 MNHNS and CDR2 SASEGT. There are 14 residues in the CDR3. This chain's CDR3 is CASRRTGHTNEQYF. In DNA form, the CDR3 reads TGTGCCAGCAGACGGACAGGGCATACCAACGAGCAGTACTTC.

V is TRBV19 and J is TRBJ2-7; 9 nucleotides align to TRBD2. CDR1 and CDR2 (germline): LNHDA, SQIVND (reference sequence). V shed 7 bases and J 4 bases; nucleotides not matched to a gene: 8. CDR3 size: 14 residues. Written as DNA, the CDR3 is TGTGCCAGTAACCGGGCTAGCGGGACGTACGAGCAGTACTTC. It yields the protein CASNRASGTYEQYF. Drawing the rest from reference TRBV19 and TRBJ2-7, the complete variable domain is DGGITQSPKYLFRKEGQNVTLSCEQNLNHDAMYWYRQDPGQGLRLIYYSQIVNDFQKGDIAEGYSVSREKKESFPLTVTSAQKNPTAFYLCASNRASGTYEQYFGPGTRLTVT.

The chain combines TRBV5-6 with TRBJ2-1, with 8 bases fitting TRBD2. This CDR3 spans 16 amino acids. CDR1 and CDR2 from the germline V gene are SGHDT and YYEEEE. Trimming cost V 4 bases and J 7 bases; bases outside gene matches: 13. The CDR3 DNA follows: TGTGCCAGCAGCGGTGGAGGTGGCGGGAGGATTAATGAGCAGTTCTTC. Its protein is CASSGGGGGRINEQFF.

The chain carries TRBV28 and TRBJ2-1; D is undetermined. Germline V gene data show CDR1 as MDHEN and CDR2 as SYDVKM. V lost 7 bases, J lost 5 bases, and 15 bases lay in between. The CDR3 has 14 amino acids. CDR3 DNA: TGTGCCAGCAATGTTCTTGGGCCCGACAATGAGCAGTTCTTC. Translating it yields CASNVLGPDNEQFF.

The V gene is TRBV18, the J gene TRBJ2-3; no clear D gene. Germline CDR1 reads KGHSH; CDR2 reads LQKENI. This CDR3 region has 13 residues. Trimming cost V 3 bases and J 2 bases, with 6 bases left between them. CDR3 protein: CASSPPPTDTQYF. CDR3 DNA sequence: TGTGCCAGCTCACCTCCTCCCACAGATACGCAGTATTTT. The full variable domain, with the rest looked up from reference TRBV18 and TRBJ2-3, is NAGVMQNPRHLVRRRGQEARLRCSPMKGHSHVYWYRQLPEEGLKFMVYLQKENIIDESGMPKERFSAEFPKEGPSILRIQQVVRGDSAAYFCASSPPPTDTQYFGPGTRLTVL.

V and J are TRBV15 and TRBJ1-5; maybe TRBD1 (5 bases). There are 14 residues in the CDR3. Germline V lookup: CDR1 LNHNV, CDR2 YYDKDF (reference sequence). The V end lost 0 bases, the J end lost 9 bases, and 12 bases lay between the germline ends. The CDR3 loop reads CATSRDFGGWPQHF. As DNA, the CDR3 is TGTGCCACCAGCAGAGATTTTGGGGGGTGGCCCCAGCATTTT.

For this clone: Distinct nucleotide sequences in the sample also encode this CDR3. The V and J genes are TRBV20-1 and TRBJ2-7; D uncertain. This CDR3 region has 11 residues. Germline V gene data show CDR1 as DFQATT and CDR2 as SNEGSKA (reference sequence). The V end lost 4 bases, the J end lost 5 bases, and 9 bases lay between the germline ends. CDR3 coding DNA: TGCAGTGCTAATGGTCCCCACGAGCAGTACTTC. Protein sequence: CSANGPHEQYF.

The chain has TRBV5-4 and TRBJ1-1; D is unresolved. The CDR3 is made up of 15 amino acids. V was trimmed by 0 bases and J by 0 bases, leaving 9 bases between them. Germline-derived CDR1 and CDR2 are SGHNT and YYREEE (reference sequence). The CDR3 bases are TGTGCCAGCAGCTTGGGGGTCGTAATGAACACTGAAGCTTTCTTT. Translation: CASSLGVVMNTEAFF.

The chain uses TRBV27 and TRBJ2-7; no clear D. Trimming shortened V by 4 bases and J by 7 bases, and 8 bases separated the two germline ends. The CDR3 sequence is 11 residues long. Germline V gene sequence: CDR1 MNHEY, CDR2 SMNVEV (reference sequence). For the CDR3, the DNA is TGTGCCAGCAGTTGGGAACGAGAGCAGTACTTC. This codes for CASSWEREQYF.

This CDR3 reads CASSFLPLGEKLFF. The CDR3 DNA is TGTGCCAGCAGCTTCCTACCCCTGGGTGAAAAACTGTTTTTT. The chain carries TRBV9 and TRBJ1-4; D not resolved. CDR3 size: 14 residues. Germline V gives CDR1 SGDLS, CDR2 YYNGEE. Trimming shortened V by 4 bases and J by 7 bases, and 14 bases separated the two germline ends.

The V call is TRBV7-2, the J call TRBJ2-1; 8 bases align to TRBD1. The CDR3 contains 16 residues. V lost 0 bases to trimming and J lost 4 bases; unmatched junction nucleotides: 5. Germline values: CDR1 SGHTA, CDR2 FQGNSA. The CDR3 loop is CASSLATGAIYNEQFF. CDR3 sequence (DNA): TGTGCCAGCAGCTTAGCGACAGGGGCTATATACAATGAGCAGTTCTTC.

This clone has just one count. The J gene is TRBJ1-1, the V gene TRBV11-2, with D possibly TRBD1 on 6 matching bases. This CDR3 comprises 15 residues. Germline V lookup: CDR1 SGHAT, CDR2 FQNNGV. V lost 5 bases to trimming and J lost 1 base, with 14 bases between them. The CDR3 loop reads CASSPGRGANTEAFF. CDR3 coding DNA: TGTGCCAGCAGCCCAGGTAGGGGGGCGAACACTGAAGCTTTCTTT.

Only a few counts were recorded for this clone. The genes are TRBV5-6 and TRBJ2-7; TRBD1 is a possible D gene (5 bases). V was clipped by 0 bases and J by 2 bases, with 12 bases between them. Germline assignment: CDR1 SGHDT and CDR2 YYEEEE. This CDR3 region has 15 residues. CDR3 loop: CASSLVTGRTYEQYF. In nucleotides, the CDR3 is TGTGCCAGCAGCTTGGTTACAGGCCGGACCTACGAGCAGTACTTC.

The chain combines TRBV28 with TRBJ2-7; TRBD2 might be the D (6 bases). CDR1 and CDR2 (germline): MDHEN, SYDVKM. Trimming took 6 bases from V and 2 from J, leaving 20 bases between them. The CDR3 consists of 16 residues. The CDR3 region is CASSPPPGLDPYEQYF. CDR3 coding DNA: TGTGCCAGCAGCCCTCCACCGGGACTGGATCCCTACGAGCAGTACTTC.

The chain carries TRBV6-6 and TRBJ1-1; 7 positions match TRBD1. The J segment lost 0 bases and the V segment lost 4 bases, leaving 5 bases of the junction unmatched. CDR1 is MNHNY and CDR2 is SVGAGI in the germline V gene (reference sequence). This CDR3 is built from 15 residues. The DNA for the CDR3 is TGTGCCAGCAGTTCGACAGGGACCATGAACACTGAAGCTTTCTTT. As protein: CASSSTGTMNTEAFF.

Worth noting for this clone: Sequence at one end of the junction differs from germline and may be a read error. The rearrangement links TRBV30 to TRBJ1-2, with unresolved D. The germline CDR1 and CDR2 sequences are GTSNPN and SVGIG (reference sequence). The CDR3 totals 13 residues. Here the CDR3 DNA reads TGCGCCTGGAGAAGGGTGAGTCACTATGGCTACACCTTC. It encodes CAWRRVSHYGYTF. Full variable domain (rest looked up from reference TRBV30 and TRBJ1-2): SQTIHQWPATLVQPVGSPLSLECTVEGTSNPNLYWYRQAAGRGLQLLFYSVGIGQISSEVPQNLSASRPQDRQFILSSKKLLLSDSGFYLCAWRRVSHYGYTFGSGTRLTVV.

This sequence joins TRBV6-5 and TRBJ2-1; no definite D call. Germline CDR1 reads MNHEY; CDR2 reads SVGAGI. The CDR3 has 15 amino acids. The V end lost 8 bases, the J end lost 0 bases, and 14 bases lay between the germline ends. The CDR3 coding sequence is TGTGCCAGCCGCCCCCCGTTAAGCTCCTACAATGAGCAGTTCTTC. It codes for CASRPPLSSYNEQFF.

CDR3 protein: CASSFYTGGVLYTEAFF. CDR3 bases: TGTGCCAGCAGTTTCTACACAGGGGGCGTGCTTTACACTGAAGCTTTCTTT. V and J are TRBV27 and TRBJ1-1, with TRBD1 matching over 9 bases. With V trimmed by 3 bases and J by 3 bases, 11 bases remained unmatched. CDR1 is MNHEY and CDR2 is SMNVEV in the germline V gene (reference sequence). There are 17 residues in the CDR3.

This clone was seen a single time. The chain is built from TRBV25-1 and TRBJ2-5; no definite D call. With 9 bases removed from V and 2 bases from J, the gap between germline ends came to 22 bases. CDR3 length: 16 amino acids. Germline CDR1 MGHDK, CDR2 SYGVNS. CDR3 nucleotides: TGTGCCAGTTCCCACCCCTCCGGTGTAGTACAAGAGACCCAGTACTTC. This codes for CASSHPSGVVQETQYF.

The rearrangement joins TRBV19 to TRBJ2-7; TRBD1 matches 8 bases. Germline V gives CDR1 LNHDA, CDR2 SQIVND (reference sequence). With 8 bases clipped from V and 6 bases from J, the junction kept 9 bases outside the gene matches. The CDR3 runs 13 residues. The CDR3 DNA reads TGTGCCAGTTGTTGGACAGGGTGCACCGAGCAGTACTTC. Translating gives CASCWTGCTEQYF.

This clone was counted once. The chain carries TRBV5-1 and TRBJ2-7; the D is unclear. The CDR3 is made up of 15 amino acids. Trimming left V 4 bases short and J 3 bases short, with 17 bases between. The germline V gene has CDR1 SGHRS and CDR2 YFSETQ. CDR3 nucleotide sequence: TGCGCCAGCAGCCCCCTCTCCCACAGCAACTACGAGCAGTACTTC. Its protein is CASSPLSHSNYEQYF.

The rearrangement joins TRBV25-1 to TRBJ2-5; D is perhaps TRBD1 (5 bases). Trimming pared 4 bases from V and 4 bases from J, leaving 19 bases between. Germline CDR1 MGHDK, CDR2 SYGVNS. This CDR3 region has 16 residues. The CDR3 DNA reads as TGTGCCAGCAGTGTTTGGGGCACCCGAGTAGGAGAGACCCAGTACTTC. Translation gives CASSVWGTRVGETQYF.

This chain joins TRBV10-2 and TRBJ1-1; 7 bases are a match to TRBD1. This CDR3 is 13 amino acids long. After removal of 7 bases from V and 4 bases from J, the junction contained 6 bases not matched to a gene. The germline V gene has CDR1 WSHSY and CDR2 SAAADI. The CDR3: CASTPGQFTEAFF. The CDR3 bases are TGCGCCAGCACCCCGGGACAGTTCACTGAAGCTTTCTTT.

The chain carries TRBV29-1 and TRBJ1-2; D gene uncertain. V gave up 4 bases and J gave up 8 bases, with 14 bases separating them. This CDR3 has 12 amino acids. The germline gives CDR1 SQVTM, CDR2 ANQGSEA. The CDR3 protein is CSVVGSGEGYTF. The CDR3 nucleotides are TGCAGCGTTGTAGGCAGCGGGGAGGGCTACACCTTC.